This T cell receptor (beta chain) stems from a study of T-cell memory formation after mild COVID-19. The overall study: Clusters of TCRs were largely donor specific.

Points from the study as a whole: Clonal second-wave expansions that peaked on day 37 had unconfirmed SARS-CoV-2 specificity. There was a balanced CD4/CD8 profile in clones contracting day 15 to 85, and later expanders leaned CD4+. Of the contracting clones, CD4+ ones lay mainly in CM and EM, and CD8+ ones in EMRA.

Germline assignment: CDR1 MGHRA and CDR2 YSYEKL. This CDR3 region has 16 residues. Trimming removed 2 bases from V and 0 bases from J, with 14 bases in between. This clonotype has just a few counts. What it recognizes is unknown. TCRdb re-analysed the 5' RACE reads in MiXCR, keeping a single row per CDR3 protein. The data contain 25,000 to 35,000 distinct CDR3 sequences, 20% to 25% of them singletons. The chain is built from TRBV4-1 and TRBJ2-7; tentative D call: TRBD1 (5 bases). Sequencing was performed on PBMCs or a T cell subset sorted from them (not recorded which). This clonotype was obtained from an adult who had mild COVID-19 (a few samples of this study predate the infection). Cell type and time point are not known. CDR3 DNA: TGCGCCAGCAGCCAATCCAGAGACAGACGCTCCTACGAGCAGTACTTC. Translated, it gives CASSQSRDRRSYEQYF.